The clone carrying this T cell receptor beta chain occurred a few times. What it binds is not known. This entry is derived from a study of glioma-infiltrating T cells after dendritic cell vaccination. H&E staining confirmed tumor content above 20% in tissue. The immunoSEQ assay amplified TCRB CDR3 from up to roughly 2 ug DNA. Here immunoSEQ multiplex PCR was the method, and the copy in TCRdb shows in-frame clones only, minus some. The sample lists over 2,500 clones; approximately 79% were seen once. General study results and limits: The cohort had few patients with full blood and tumor sets. TCR clonality showed no direct relationship with survival.

The CDR3 sequence is 13 residues long. Germline-derived CDR1 and CDR2 are KGHSH and LQKENI. V was pared by 4 bases and J by 14 bases, with 12 bases of the junction left unmatched. The sequencing here drew on tumor tissue, taken before dendritic cell vaccination. This chain uses TRBV18 with TRBJ2-3; 7 bases match TRBD1. This sequence originates from a human donor with glioblastoma. CDR3 in amino acids: CASSRDSLFTGYF. The DNA for the CDR3 is TGTGCCAGCTCACGGGACAGTCTTTTTACGGGGTATTTT.